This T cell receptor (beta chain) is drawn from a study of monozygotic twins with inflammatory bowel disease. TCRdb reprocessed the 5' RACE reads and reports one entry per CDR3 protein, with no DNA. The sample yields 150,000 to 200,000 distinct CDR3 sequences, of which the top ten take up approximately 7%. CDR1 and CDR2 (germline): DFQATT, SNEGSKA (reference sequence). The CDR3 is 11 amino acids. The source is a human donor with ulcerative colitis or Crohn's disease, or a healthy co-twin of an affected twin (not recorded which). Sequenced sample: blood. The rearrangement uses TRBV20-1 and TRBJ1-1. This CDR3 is CSGQWGTEAFF.